Each of the 2 T cell receptor beta chains below was sequenced from the same sample in a study of blood T cell repertoires in COVID-19. Clones were read by immunoSEQ multiplex PCR, and TCRdb kept only the in-frame ones, dropping some. The sample gives about 380,000 clones, almost 90% of which show up once; 6.5% to 8% is in the top ten. The specimen was peripheral blood. The receptors were gathered from a man aged 18 to 30 with active or convalescent COVID-19.

This clone is a singleton in its sample. V gene TRBV6-6 combines with J gene TRBJ1-1; perhaps TRBD1 as D (6 bases). Trimming pared 4 bases from V and 6 bases from J, leaving 18 bases between. This CDR3 spans 15 amino acids. Germline assignment: CDR1 MNHNY and CDR2 SVGAGI (reference sequence). In nucleotides, the CDR3 is TGTGCCAGCAGTTCCCCTTGGTCAGGGGAGTCTGAAGCTTTCTTT. It codes for CASSSPWSGESEAFF.

This clone was picked up one time. The rearrangement links TRBV7-9 to TRBJ2-3; 8 bases map to TRBD1. This CDR3 has 14 amino acids. The germline V gene encodes CDR1 SEHNR and CDR2 FQNEAQ (reference sequence). V lost 3 bases, J lost 4 bases, and 3 bases stayed unmatched. DNA of the CDR3: TGTGCCAGCAGCTTTGACAGGGGCGCAGATACGCAGTATTTT. Translation: CASSFDRGADTQYF.